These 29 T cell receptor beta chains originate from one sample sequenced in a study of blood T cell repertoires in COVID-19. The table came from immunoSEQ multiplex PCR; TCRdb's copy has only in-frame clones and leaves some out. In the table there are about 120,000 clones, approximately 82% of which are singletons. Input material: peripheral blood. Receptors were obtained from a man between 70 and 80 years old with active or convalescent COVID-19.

The CDR3 reads CASNSGGQVFTEAFF. CDR3 in DNA: TGCGCCAGCAACTCGGGGGGACAGGTTTTCACTGAAGCTTTCTTT. The V gene is TRBV5-1, the J gene TRBJ1-1; TRBD1 matches at 8 bases. The CDR3 covers 15 residues. V shed 6 bases, J shed 4 bases, and the junction held 11 bases outside the gene matches. CDR1 is SGHRS and CDR2 is YFSETQ in the germline V gene.

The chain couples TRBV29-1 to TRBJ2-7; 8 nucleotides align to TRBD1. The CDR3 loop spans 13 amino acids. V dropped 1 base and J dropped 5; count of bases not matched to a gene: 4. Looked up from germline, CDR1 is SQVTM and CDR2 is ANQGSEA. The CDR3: CSVEGQGANEQYF. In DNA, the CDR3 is TGCAGCGTTGAAGGTCAGGGGGCGAACGAGCAGTACTTC.

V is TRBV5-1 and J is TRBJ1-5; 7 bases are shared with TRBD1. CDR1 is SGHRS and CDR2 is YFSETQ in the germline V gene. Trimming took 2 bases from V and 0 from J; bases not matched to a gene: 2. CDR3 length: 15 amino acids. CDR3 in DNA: TGCGCCAGCAGCTTTACAGGGGATAGCAATCAGCCCCAGCATTTT. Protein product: CASSFTGDSNQPQHF.

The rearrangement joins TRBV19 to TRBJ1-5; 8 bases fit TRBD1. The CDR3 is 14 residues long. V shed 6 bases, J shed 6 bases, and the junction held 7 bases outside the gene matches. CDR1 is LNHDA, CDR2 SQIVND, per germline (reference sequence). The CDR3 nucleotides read TGTGCCAGTAGACCGACAGGGGCGGTTCAGCCCCAGCATTTT. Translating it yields CASRPTGAVQPQHF.

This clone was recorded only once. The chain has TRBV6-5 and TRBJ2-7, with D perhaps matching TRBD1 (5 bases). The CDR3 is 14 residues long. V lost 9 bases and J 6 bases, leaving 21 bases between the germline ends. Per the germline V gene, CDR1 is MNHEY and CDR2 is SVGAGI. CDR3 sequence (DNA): TGTGCCAGTGCCTTCGACAGTTTCACGCCCGAGCAGTACTTC. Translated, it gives CASAFDSFTPEQYF.

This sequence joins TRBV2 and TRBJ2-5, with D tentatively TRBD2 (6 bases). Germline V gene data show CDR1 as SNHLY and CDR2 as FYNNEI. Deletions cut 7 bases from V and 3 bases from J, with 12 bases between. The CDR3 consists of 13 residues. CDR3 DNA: TGTGCCAGCATGCGGGACCTCGAAGAGACCCAGTACTTC. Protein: CASMRDLEETQYF.

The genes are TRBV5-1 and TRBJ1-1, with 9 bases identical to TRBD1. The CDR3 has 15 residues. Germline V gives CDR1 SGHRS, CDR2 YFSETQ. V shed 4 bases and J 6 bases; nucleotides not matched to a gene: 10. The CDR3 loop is CASSHGTGRVPEAFF. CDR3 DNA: TGCGCCAGCAGCCATGGGACAGGGCGAGTTCCTGAAGCTTTCTTT. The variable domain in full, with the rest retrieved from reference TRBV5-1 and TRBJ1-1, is KAGVTQTPRYLIKTRGQQVTLSCSPISGHRSVSWYQQTPGQGLQFLFEYFSETQRNKGNFPGRFSGRQFSNSRSEMNVSTLELGDSALYLCASSHGTGRVPEAFFGQGTRLTVV.

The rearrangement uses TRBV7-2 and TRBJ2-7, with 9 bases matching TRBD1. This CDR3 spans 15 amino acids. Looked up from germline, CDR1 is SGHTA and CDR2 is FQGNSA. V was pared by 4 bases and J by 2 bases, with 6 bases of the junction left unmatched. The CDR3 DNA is TGTGCCAGCAGCTCGCGGGGACAGGGCCCCTACGAGCAGTACTTC. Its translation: CASSSRGQGPYEQYF.

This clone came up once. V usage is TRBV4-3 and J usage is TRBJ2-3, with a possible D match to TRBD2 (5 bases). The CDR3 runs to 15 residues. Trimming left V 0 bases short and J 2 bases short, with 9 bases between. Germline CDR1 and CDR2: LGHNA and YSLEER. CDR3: CASSQEASPTDTQYF. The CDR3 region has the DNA TGCGCCAGCAGCCAAGAGGCTAGCCCCACAGATACGCAGTATTTT.

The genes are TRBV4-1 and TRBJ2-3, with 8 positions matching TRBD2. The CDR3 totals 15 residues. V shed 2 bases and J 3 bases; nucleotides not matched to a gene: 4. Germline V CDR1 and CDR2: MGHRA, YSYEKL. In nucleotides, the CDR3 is TGCGCCAGCAGCCAAAATAAGCGGGAGACAGATACGCAGTATTTT. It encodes CASSQNKRETDTQYF.

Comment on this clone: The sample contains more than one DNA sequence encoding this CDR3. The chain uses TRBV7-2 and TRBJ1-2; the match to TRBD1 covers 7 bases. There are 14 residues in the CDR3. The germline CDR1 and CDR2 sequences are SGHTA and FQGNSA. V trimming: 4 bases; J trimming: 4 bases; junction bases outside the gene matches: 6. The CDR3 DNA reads TGTGCCAGCAGCTCCCGACAGGGATTCTATGGCTACACCTTC. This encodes CASSSRQGFYGYTF. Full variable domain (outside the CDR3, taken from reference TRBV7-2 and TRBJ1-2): GAGVSQSPSNKVTEKGKDVELRCDPISGHTALYWYRQSLGQGLEFLIYFQGNSAPDKSGLPSDRFSAERTGGSVSTLTIQRTQQEDSAVYLCASSSRQGFYGYTFGSGTRLTVV.

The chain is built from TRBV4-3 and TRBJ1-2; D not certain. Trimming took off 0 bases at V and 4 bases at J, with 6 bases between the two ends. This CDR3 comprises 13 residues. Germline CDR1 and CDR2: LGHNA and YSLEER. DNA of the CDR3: TGCGCCAGCAGCCAAGATGGCAGCTATGGCTACACCTTC. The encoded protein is CASSQDGSYGYTF.

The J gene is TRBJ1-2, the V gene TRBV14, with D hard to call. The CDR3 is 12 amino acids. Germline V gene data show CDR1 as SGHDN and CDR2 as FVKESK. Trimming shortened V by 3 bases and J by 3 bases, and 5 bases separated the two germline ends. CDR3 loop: CASSQGDYGYTF. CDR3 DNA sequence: TGTGCCAGCAGCCAGGGAGACTATGGCTACACCTTC. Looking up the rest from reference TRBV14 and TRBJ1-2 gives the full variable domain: EAGVTQFPSHSVIEKGQTVTLRCDPISGHDNLYWYRRVMGKEIKFLLHFVKESKQDESGMPNNRFLAERTGGTYSTLKVQPAELEDSGVYFCASSQGDYGYTFGSGTRLTVV.

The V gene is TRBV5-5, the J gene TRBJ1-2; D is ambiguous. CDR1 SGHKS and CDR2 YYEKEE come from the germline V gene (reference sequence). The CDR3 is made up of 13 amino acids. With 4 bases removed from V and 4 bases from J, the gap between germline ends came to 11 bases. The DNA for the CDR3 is TGTGCCAGCAGCCCCGCCGGAGGCTATGGCTACACCTTC. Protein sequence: CASSPAGGYGYTF.

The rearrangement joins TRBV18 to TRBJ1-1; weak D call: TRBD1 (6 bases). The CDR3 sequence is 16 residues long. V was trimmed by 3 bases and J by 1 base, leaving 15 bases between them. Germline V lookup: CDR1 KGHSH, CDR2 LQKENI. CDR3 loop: CASSPIPTGTNTEAFF. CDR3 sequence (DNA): TGTGCCAGCTCACCGATCCCGACAGGCACGAACACTGAAGCTTTCTTT.

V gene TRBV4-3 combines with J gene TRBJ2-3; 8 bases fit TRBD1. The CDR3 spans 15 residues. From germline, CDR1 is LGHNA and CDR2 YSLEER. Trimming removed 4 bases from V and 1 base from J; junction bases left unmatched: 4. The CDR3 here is CASSPRGLGTDTQYF. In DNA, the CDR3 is TGCGCCAGCAGCCCCAGGGGGCTGGGCACAGATACGCAGTATTTT.

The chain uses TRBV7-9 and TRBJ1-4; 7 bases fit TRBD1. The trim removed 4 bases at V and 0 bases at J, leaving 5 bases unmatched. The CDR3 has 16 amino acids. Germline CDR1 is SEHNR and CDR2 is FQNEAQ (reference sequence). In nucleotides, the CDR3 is TGTGCCAGCAGCTCGTACGACAGGGCAACTAATGAAAAACTGTTTTTT. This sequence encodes CASSSYDRATNEKLFF.

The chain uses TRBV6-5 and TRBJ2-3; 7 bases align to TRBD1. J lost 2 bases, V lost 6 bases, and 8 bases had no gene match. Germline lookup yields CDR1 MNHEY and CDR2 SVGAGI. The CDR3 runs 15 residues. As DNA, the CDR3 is TGTGCCAGCAGGGGACAGATATCCTACACAGATACGCAGTATTTT. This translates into CASRGQISYTDTQYF.

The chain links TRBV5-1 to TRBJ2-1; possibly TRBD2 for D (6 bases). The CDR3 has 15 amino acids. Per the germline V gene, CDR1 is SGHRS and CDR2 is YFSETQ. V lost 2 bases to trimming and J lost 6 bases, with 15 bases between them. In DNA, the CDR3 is TGCGCCAGCAGCTTCTCCGGAGGCGGGGCCAATGAGCAGTTCTTC. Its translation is CASSFSGGGANEQFF.

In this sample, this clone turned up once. The CDR3 reads CASSQADRGGGYTF. Here the CDR3 DNA reads TGTGCCAGCAGCCAAGCCGACAGGGGAGGTGGCTACACCTTC. The chain links TRBV3-1 (or the pseudogene TRBV3-2) to TRBJ1-2; TRBD1 matches 8 bases. V gave up 1 base and J gave up 7 bases; unmatched junction bases: 5. CDR1 and CDR2 (germline): LGHDT, YNNKEL (reference sequence). This CDR3 is 14 amino acids long.

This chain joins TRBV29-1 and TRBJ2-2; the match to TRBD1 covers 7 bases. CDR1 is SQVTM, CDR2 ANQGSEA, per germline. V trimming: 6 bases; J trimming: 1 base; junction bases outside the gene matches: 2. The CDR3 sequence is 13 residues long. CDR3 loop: CSVRTGNTGELFF. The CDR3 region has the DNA TGCAGCGTCCGGACAGGGAACACCGGGGAGCTGTTTTTT.

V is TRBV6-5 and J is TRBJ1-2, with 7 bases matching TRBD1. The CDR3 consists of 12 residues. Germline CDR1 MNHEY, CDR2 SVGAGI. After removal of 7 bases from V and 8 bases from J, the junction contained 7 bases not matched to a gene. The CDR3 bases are TGTGCCAGCAAAAAGGGGGCGGAAGGCTACACCTTC. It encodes CASKKGAEGYTF.

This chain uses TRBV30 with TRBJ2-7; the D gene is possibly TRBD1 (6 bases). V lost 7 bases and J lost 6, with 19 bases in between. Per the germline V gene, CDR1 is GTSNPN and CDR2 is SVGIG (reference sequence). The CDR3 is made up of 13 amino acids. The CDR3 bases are TGTGCCTCATCGTGGGGCCAGGGGCGCGAGCAGTACTTC. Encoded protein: CASSWGQGREQYF. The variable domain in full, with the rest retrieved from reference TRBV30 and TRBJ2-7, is SQTIHQWPATLVQPVGSPLSLECTVEGTSNPNLYWYRQAAGRGLQLLFYSVGIGQISSEVPQNLSASRPQDRQFILSSKKLLLSDSGFYLCASSWGQGREQYFGPGTRLTVT.

CDR3 amino acids: CASSLSGFNSPLHF. DNA for the CDR3: TGTGCCAGCAGCTTGTCAGGGTTTAATTCACCCCTCCACTTT. The chain employs TRBV5-5 and TRBJ1-6; a possible D gene is TRBD1 (5 bases). The V gene lost 1 base and the J gene lost 6 bases, with 8 bases spanning the gap. Germline values: CDR1 SGHKS, CDR2 YYEKEE (reference sequence). The CDR3 loop spans 14 amino acids.

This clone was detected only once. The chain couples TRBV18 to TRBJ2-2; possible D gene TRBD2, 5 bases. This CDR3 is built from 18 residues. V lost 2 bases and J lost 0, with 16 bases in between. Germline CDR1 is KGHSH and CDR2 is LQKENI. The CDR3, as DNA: TGTGCCAGCTCACCAATGTCCAGGACTCAAGCGAACACCGGGGAGCTGTTTTTT. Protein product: CASSPMSRTQANTGELFF.

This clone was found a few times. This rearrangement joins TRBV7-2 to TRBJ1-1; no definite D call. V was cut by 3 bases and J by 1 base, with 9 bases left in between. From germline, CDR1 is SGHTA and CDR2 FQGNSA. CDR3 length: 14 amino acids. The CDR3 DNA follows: TGTGCCAGCAGCTTCACGGGTGGGAACACTGAAGCTTTCTTT. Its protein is CASSFTGGNTEAFF.

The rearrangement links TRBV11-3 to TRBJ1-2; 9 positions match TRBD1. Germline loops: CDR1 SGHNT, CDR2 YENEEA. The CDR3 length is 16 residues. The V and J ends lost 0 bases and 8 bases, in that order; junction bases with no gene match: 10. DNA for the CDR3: TGTGCCAGCAGCTTAGATCGGGACAGGGACCGGGGCGGCTACACCTTC. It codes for CASSLDRDRDRGGYTF.

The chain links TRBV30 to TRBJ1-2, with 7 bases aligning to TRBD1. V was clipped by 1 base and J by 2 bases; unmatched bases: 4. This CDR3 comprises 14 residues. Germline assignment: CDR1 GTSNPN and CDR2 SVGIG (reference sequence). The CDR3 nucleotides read TGTGCCTGGAGTGATTTACAGGGGAACTATGGCTACACCTTC. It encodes CAWSDLQGNYGYTF. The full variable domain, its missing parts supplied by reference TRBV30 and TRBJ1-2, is SQTIHQWPATLVQPVGSPLSLECTVEGTSNPNLYWYRQAAGRGLQLLFYSVGIGQISSEVPQNLSASRPQDRQFILSSKKLLLSDSGFYLCAWSDLQGNYGYTFGSGTRLTVV.

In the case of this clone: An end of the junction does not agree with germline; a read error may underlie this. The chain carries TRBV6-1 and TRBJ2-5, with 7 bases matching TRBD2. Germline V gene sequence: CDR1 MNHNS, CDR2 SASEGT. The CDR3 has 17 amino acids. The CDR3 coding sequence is TGTGCCAGCAGCGAAGGTGGACTAGGCCCAGTTGGAGAGACCCAGTACTTC. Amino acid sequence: CASSEGGLGPVGETQYF.